These 22 T cell receptor delta chains were all obtained from the same sample, sequenced in a study of Vδ1+ human thymocytes. Antigens of these TCRs are unknown. Sequences come from RNA converted to cDNA by reverse transcription. Multiplex PCR used pooled V-gene forward primers and a constant-region reverse primer to amplify CDR3s. TCRdb re-called the multiplex PCR reads with CATT. The repertoire consists of about 27,000 delta-chain clones, with 29% occurring once and the leading ten covering roughly 1.4%. Study-wide results and limits: In the thymus, TRG and TRD repertoires looked highly polyclonal with Gaussian CDR3 lengths.

The sample was Vdelta1+ gamma-delta thymocytes from the thymus. The subset denotes: FACS-sorted CD3+ TCRalphabeta- TCRVdelta1+ TCRVdelta2- thymocytes. All receptors come from a boy under three years old who had congenital heart surgery.

This clone appeared a single time. The chain couples TRDV1 to TRDJ1; a weak D match, TRDD2 (7 bases). The CDR3 contains 18 residues. Trimming stripped 4 bases from V and 0 bases from J, with 21 bases between. CDR1 and CDR2 from the germline V gene are TSWWSYY and QGS. The CDR3 DNA reads as TGTGCTCTTGGGGCCCTTCCTCCGTCTGGGGATTACACCGATAAACTCATCTTT. It yields the protein CALGALPPSGDYTDKLIF.

In this sample, this clone turned up a few times. This sample also contains other DNA sequences that code for the same CDR3. The J gene is TRDJ1, the V gene TRDV1; TRDD2 might be the D (5 bases). This CDR3 comprises 15 residues. In germline, CDR1 is TSWWSYY, CDR2 QGS. Trimming took off 8 bases at V and 0 bases at J, with 16 bases between the two ends. In nucleotides, the CDR3 is TGTGCTCTTAGGTGTGGACCTTCGTACACCGATAAACTCATCTTT. This encodes CALRCGPSYTDKLIF.

V gene TRDV2 combines with J gene TRDJ3, with D perhaps assigned TRDD2 or TRDD3 (5 bases each). The ends were cut back, 5 bases at V and 1 base at J, with 29 bases in the middle. Germline-derived CDR1 and CDR2 are GEAIGNYY and EKD. The length of the CDR3 is 22 residues. The CDR3 loop is CACALFLVLVDMRSWDTRQMFF. The CDR3 bases are TGTGCCTGTGCCCTTTTCCTCGTACTGGTGGATATGAGGTCCTGGGACACCCGACAGATGTTTTTC.

Worth noting for this clone: This could be a read error, since a much larger clone is one nucleotide away. The chain has TRDV1 and TRDJ1; D gene unclear. Deletions cut 0 bases from V and 2 bases from J, with 16 bases between. CDR3 length: 17 residues. Germline V gene data show CDR1 as TSWWSYY and CDR2 as QGS. CDR3 sequence (DNA): TGTGCTCTTGGGGAACTTAGGTGTATTCGCCGGACCGATAAACTCATCTTT. Its protein product is CALGELRCIRRTDKLIF.

The V gene is TRDV2, the J gene TRDJ1; 8 bases are a match to TRDD3. In germline, CDR1 is GEAIGNYY, CDR2 EKD. The CDR3 spans 16 residues. With 3 bases clipped from V and 0 bases from J, the junction kept 8 bases outside the gene matches. The CDR3 region is CACDLGELVYTDKLIF. DNA for the CDR3: TGTGCCTGTGACCTGGGGGAGCTAGTATACACCGATAAACTCATCTTT.

This sequence joins TRDV1 and TRDJ1, with 8 nucleotides matching TRDD3. Trimming at V came to 2 bases and at J to 0 bases, leaving 26 bases not matched to a gene. Per germline, CDR1 TSWWSYY and CDR2 QGS. The CDR3 sequence is 23 residues long. The CDR3 sequence: CALGEIGSFLVDWGDPYTDKLIF. DNA for the CDR3: TGTGCTCTTGGGGAAATCGGTTCATTCCTCGTCGACTGGGGGGACCCTTACACCGATAAACTCATCTTT.

This clone was counted only a few times. A much larger clone differs from this one at a single base, so this may be a read error. The V and J genes are TRDV1 and TRDJ1; D is perhaps TRDD3 (8 bases). Trimming pared 3 bases from V and 5 bases from J, leaving 28 bases between. This CDR3 has 19 amino acids. Germline V lookup: CDR1 TSWWSYY, CDR2 QGS. The CDR3 nucleotides read TGTGCTCTTGGGGACAGCTCCTGTGGGATACGCTTCCTATCGGATAAACTCATCTTT. This translates into CALGDSSCGIRFLSDKLIF.

The count of this clone is one. The rearrangement uses TRDV1 and TRDJ1; D possibly corresponds to TRDD2 (6 bases). V lost 4 bases and J lost 3, with 27 bases in between. Germline V gives CDR1 TSWWSYY, CDR2 QGS. CDR3 length: 19 residues. The CDR3 here is CALGASAFLAIPDADKLIF. The CDR3 nucleotides are TGTGCTCTTGGGGCTTCGGCATTCCTAGCAATTCCGGACGCCGATAAACTCATCTTT.

This clone was observed many times. This rearrangement joins TRDV1 to TRDJ1; D not certain. The CDR3 contains 14 residues. Germline CDR1 reads TSWWSYY; CDR2 reads QGS. V gave up 2 bases and J gave up 11 bases, with 18 bases separating them. CDR3 loop: CALGESIRDPRLIF. CDR3 bases: TGTGCTCTTGGGGAATCTATCAGGGACCCTAGGCTCATCTTT.

The chain carries TRDV1 and TRDJ1, with 13 bases identical to TRDD3. Per the germline V gene, CDR1 is TSWWSYY and CDR2 is QGS. V lost 1 base and J lost 5; bases outside the gene matches: 19. The CDR3 extends over 21 amino acids. In DNA, the CDR3 is TGTGCTCTTGGGGAACCGGACCATCTCGTACTGGGGGATACGCTCAGAGATAAACTCATCTTT. Its protein product is CALGEPDHLVLGDTLRDKLIF.

This clone has ten or more counts. The rearrangement links TRDV1 to TRDJ1, with TRDD3 as a possible D gene (6 bases). Trimming removed 2 bases from V and 0 bases from J, with 19 bases in between. From germline, CDR1 is TSWWSYY and CDR2 QGS. This CDR3 has 18 amino acids. The CDR3 spells CALGEKLGDPRYTDKLIF. In nucleotides, the CDR3 is TGTGCTCTTGGGGAAAAGCTTGGGGATCCACGGTACACCGATAAACTCATCTTT.

Points on this clone: Possible read error: a much larger clone is one base away. The chain carries TRDV1 and TRDJ1; 9 bases map to TRDD3. Germline-derived CDR1 and CDR2 are TSWWSYY and QGS. Trimming at V came to 1 base and at J to 8 bases, leaving 20 bases not matched to a gene. The CDR3 totals 19 residues. The CDR3 region is CALGEQSYREWGISDKLIF. The CDR3 DNA follows: TGTGCTCTTGGGGAACAGTCCTACCGAGAGTGGGGGATAAGCGACAAACTCATCTTT.

With regard to this clone: This specimen includes other DNA sequences encoding the same CDR3. The J gene is TRDJ1, the V gene TRDV1, with unresolved D. CDR3 length: 20 amino acids. The V end lost 1 base, the J end lost 7 bases, and 31 bases lay between the germline ends. CDR1 is TSWWSYY and CDR2 is QGS in the germline V gene. In nucleotides, the CDR3 is TGTGCTCTTGGGGAACCTTGGCGTTATGGGTCGGTGTCTCCGGAGTTTAAACTCATCTTT. Its translation: CALGEPWRYGSVSPEFKLIF.

J is TRDJ1 and V is TRDV1; 10 bases align to TRDD3. Trimming took 5 bases from V and 4 from J; bases not matched to a gene: 13. The CDR3 runs 17 residues. The germline V gene encodes CDR1 TSWWSYY and CDR2 QGS. The CDR3 bases are TGTGCTCTTGGGAACTTTCGGGGGATACGAGTTGACGATAAACTCATCTTT. Its protein is CALGNFRGIRVDDKLIF.

In this sample, this clone turned up many times. The chain carries TRDV1 and TRDJ1, with D uncertain. V was trimmed by 3 bases and J by 7 bases, leaving 21 bases between them. Germline V CDR1 and CDR2: TSWWSYY, QGS. The length of the CDR3 is 16 residues. The CDR3 reads CALGDLGPHSIGKLIF. The DNA of the CDR3 is TGTGCTCTTGGGGACCTAGGACCCCATTCAATCGGTAAACTCATCTTT.

This clone was counted between two and nine times. The chain carries TRDV1 and TRDJ1, with D maybe TRDD3 (6 bases). CDR1 is TSWWSYY and CDR2 is QGS in the germline V gene. With 8 bases removed from V and 0 bases from J, the gap between germline ends came to 16 bases. The CDR3 length is 15 residues. CDR3: CALPLLGAYTDKLIF. The CDR3 DNA reads TGTGCTCTTCCCCTACTGGGAGCGTACACCGATAAACTCATCTTT.

This clone came up a few times. The chain employs TRDV1 and TRDJ1; 13 positions agree with TRDD3. Trimming cost V 3 bases and J 0 bases; bases outside gene matches: 16. CDR1 and CDR2 (germline): TSWWSYY, QGS. The CDR3 length is 21 residues. CDR3 bases: TGTGCTCTTGGGGAGAATTCCCGTACTGGGGGATACGTGGGGTACACCGATAAACTCATCTTT. Its translation is CALGENSRTGGYVGYTDKLIF.

This clone has a handful of counts. The chain is built from TRDV1 and TRDJ1, with D possibly being TRDD3 (7 bases). V was clipped by 4 bases and J by 0 bases, with 30 bases between them. CDR1 and CDR2 from the germline V gene are TSWWSYY and QGS. The CDR3 is 21 amino acids. The DNA of the CDR3 is TGTGCTCTTGGGGTCCTACTTCCGTCCTCTGGGGGGTCCGTGTACACCGATAAACTCATCTTT. The encoded protein is CALGVLLPSSGGSVYTDKLIF.

The genes are TRDV1 and TRDJ1, with 10 bases aligning to TRDD3. Germline V CDR1 and CDR2: TSWWSYY, QGS. V shed 0 bases, J shed 10 bases, and the junction held 29 bases outside the gene matches. This CDR3 region has 22 residues. CDR3 bases: TGTGCTCTTGGGGAACTTGCGGCGTGGGGGGATCCTACGTTGAACTACTGGGGGATACTCATCTTT. Translated: CALGELAAWGDPTLNYWGILIF.

The J gene is TRDJ1, the V gene TRDV1, with 9 nucleotides matching TRDD2. The CDR3 extends over 19 amino acids. The trim removed 4 bases at V and 3 bases at J, leaving 18 bases unmatched. The germline V gene has CDR1 TSWWSYY and CDR2 QGS. In nucleotides, the CDR3 is TGTGCTCTTGGGGGCCTTCCTACGGATCCTGGGATCGGGGCCGATAAACTCATCTTT. Its translation is CALGGLPTDPGIGADKLIF.

This clone is medium-sized. The same CDR3 also results from other DNA sequences found in this sample. The V call is TRDV1, the J call TRDJ1, with 8 bases identical to TRDD2. Germline V gives CDR1 TSWWSYY, CDR2 QGS. CDR3 size: 19 residues. Trimming cost V 1 base and J 0 bases; bases outside gene matches: 13. CDR3 sequence reads: CALGEPSLPTYPYTDKLIF. CDR3 DNA: TGTGCTCTTGGGGAACCGAGTCTTCCTACATATCCGTACACCGATAAACTCATCTTT.

The J gene is TRDJ1, the V gene TRDV1; D perhaps matches TRDD3 (6 bases). The CDR3 has 17 amino acids. V was trimmed by 4 bases and J by 0 bases, leaving 18 bases between them. Germline CDR1 and CDR2: TSWWSYY and QGS. The CDR3 coding sequence is TGTGCTCTTGGGGGCCGTGGGGGTGTTCTCTACACCGATAAACTCATCTTT. It specifies CALGGRGGVLYTDKLIF.